One and the same sample provided the 2 T cell receptor beta chains below, sequenced in a study of Ad26.COV2.S vaccination and SARS-CoV-2 variants. As for treatment: some 20 received Ad26.COV2.S at low or high dose, single or two shots; 5 received placebo; per-sample allocation not given. Day 63 following the first vaccine or placebo injection was when the samples were taken. TCRdb's copy holds only in-frame clones and misses some; the assay was immunoSEQ multiplex PCR. This sample carries about 400,000 clones, approximately 90% of them seen once, and the ten largest clones take approximately 1.9%. This material consisted of peripheral blood, taken in a trial of Ad26.COV2.S vaccine versus placebo. All receptors come from a person aged 18-65 years who received the Ad26.COV2.S COVID-19 vaccine or a placebo.

V and J are TRBV28 and TRBJ2-7; TRBD1 aligns across 8 bases. V shed 5 bases and J 4 bases; nucleotides not matched to a gene: 16. The germline V gene encodes CDR1 MDHEN and CDR2 SYDVKM. The CDR3 covers 17 residues. CDR3 bases: TGTGCCAGCAGTGGGATAAGACAGGGGATAAGGCGGTACGAGCAGTACTTC. Its translation: CASSGIRQGIRRYEQYF.

V is TRBV7-8 and J is TRBJ2-7, with a possible D match to TRBD2 (5 bases). Germline V gene data show CDR1 as SGHVS and CDR2 as FQNEAQ. Deletions cut 8 bases from V and 6 bases from J, with 11 bases between. The CDR3 contains 11 residues. Here the CDR3 reads CASGLGGEQYF. The DNA of the CDR3 is TGTGCCAGCGGCCTCGGAGGCGAGCAGTACTTC.